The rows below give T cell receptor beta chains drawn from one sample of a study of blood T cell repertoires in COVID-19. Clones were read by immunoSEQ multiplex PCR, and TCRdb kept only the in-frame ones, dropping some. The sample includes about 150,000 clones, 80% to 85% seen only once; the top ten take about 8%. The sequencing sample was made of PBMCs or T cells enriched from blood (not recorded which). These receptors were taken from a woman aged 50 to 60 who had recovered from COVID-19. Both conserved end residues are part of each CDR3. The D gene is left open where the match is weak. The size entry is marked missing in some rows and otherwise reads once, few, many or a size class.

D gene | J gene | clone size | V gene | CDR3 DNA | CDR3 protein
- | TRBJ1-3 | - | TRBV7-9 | TGTGCCAGCAGTCCGACGGGGACTCGCTCTGGAAACACCATATATTTT | CASSPTGTRSGNTIYF
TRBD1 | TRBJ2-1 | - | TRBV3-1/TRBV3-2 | TGTGCCAGCAGCCAGACCGGGACAGGTCCCTATGAGCAGTTCTTC | CASSQTGTGPYEQFF
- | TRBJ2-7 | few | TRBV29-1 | TGCAGCGTTCAGAGCGACAGCTACGAGCAGTACTTC | CSVQSDSYEQYF
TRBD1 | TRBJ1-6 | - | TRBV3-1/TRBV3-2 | TGTGCCAGCAGCCAGCAGACAGGGGGTAGTTCACCCCTCCACTTT | CASSQQTGGSSPLHF
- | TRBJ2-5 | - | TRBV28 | TGTGCCAGCAGTTTGGCAGGGCAAAGGGAGACCCAGTACTTC | CASSLAGQRETQYF
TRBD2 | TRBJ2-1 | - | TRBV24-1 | TGTGCCACCAGTGACCAGATAGCGGGAGCGCACAATGAGCAGTTCTTC | CATSDQIAGAHNEQFF
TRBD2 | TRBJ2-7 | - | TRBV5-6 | TGTGCCAGCAGCTTGGTCGGGAGGGCCCACGAGCAGTACTTC | CASSLVGRAHEQYF
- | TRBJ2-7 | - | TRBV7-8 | TGTGCCAGCAGCCCCCACTCCTACGAGCAGTACTTC | CASSPHSYEQYF
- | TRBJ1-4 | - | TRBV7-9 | TGTGCCAGCAGCTTATGGGGCAGGGGATTCGCAACTAATGAAAAACTGTTTTTT | CASSLWGRGFATNEKLFF
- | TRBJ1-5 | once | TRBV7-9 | TGTGCCAGCAGCCTAAATCTTGGGCCCCAGCATTTT | CASSLNLGPQHF
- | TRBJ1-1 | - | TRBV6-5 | TGTGCCAGCGGGGTAGCGGTGAACACTGAAGCTTTCTTT | CASGVAVNTEAFF
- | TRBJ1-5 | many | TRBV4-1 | TGCGCCAGCAGCGAACTGGATCAGCCCCAGCATTTT | CASSELDQPQHF
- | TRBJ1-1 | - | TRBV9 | TGTGCCAGCAGCGTAGGGGAGGGTCTACCTATCCTTAACTCTGAAGCTTTCTTT | CASSVGEGLPILNSEAFF
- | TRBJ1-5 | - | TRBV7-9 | TGTGCCAGCAGCTTGGGCACCTATCAGCCCCAGCATTTT | CASSLGTYQPQHF
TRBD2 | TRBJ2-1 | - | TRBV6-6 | TGTGCCAGCAGTTACCTTACTAGCGGGAGGGGCAATGAGCAGTTCTTC | CASSYLTSGRGNEQFF
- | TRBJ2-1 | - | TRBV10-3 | TGTGCCATCAACGACGGGGTGAACAATGAGCAGTTCTTC | CAINDGVNNEQFF
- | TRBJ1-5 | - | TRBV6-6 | TGTGCCAGCAGTAACAACTTACAGTCGAATCAGCCCCAGCATTTT | CASSNNLQSNQPQHF
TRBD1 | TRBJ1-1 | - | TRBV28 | TGTGCCAGCACGACAGGGGGTTCATTTACGGGAGCTTTCTTT | CASTTGGSFTGAFF
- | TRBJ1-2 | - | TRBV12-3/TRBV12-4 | TGTGCCAGCAGCCCTAGCGGAGGGTATGGCTACACCTTC | CASSPSGGYGYTF
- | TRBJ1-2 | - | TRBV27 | TGTGCCAGCAGTTTGGCGGGGGGGTCTAAGGGTGGCTACACCTTC | CASSLAGGSKGGYTF
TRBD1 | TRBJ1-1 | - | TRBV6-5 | TGTGCCAGCAGTTATCGGGGACAGGGACCGAACACTGAAGCTTTCTTT | CASSYRGQGPNTEAFF
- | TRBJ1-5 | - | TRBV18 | TGTGCCAGCTCACCCGCGGGGAGCGAACCCCAGCATTTT | CASSPAGSEPQHF
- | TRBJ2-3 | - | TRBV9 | TGTGCCAGCAGCGTTAGGGGACTGGAAAACTACGATACGCAGTATTTT | CASSVRGLENYDTQYF
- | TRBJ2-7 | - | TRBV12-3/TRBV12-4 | TGTGCCAGCAGTTTGGCCGGGTTGAACGAGCAGTACTTC | CASSLAGLNEQYF
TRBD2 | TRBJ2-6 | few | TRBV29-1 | TGCAGCGTTGGCGGGGGAGATCGGGCCAACGTCCTGACTTTC | CSVGGGDRANVLTF
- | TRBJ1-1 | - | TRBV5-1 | TGCGCCAGCAGCTTGGGTGCGGGCTTGAGAACTGAAGCTTTCTTT | CASSLGAGLRTEAFF
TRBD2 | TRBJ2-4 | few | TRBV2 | TGTGCCAGCAATGGAGGAGCGGGAAAAGTCCAGGCCAAAAACATTCAGTACTTC | CASNGGAGKVQAKNIQYF
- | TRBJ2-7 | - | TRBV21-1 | TGTGCCAGCAGCACCAGGGGAAGGAGTTCCTACGAGCAGTACTTC | CASSTRGRSSYEQYF
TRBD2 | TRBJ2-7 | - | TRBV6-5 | TGTGCCAGCTGCTCTTCGGGAGGACCCTACGAGCAGTACTTC | CASCSSGGPYEQYF
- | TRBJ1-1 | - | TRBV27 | TGTGCCAGCAGTTTAGGAGCAAGCACTGAAGCTTTCTTT | CASSLGASTEAFF
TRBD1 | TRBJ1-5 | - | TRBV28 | TGTGCCAGCAGTTTCGTCGGGACAGGATCTAGTCATAGCAATCAGCCCCAGCATTTT | CASSFVGTGSSHSNQPQHF
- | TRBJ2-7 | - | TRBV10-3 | TGTGCCATCAGTGATTTCGCCCTGGACAGAGTCTTC | CAISDFALDRVF
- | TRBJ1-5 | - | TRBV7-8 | TGTGCCAGCAGCTTAGCGTATAGCAATCAGCCCCAGCATTTT | CASSLAYSNQPQHF
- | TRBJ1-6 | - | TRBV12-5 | TGTGCTAGTGCCTTGGGGGGACCCGGGCAACCCCTCCACTTT | CASALGGPGQPLHF
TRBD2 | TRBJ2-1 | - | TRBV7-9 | TGTGCCAGCAGCCTTAGCGGGGTCTACAATGAGCAGTTCTTC | CASSLSGVYNEQFF
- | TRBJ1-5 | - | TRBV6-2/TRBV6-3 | TGTGCCAGCAGCCGAACAGGACCCAATCAGCCCCAGCATTTT | CASSRTGPNQPQHF
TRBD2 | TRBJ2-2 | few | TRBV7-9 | TGTGCCAGCAGCGAGGGACTAGAGACCGGGGAGCTGTTTTTT | CASSEGLETGELFF
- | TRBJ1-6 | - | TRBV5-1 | TGCGCCAGCAGCCGCAGCGGGGATAATTCACCCCTCCACTTT | CASSRSGDNSPLHF
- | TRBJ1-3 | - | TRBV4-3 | TGCGCCAGCAGCCAAGACCGAGGGAGTGGAAACACCATATATTTT | CASSQDRGSGNTIYF
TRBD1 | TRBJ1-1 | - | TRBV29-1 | TGCAGCGCCCTCCCCCGACGGACAGGGATCGCTTTCTTT | CSALPRRTGIAFF
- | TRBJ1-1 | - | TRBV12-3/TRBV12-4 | TGTGCCAGCAGTTTTGGGGGCGGGGCTTTCTTT | CASSFGGGAFF
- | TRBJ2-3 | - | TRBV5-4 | TGTGCCAGCAGCTTGGCTTCTTCCACAGATACGCAGTATTTT | CASSLASSTDTQYF
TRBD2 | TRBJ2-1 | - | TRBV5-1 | TGCGCCAGCAGCTCTACTAGCGGGGCCTACAATGAGCAGTTCTTC | CASSSTSGAYNEQFF
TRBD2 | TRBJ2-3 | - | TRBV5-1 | TGCGCCAGCAGAACCCCACCGGGACTAGCGGGGGGATTCACAGATACGCAGTATTTT | CASRTPPGLAGGFTDTQYF
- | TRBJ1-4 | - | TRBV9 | TGTGCCAGCAGCGTAGGGACTGGTAGCCCAACTAATGAAAAACTGTTTTTT | CASSVGTGSPTNEKLFF
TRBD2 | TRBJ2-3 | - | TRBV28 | TGTGCCAGCAGTTTAGGGCTAGCGGGAAGCAGAGATACGCAGTATTTT | CASSLGLAGSRDTQYF